The 3 T cell receptor beta chains below were found in one sample sequenced in a study of control samples from healthy donors and cancer patients. Generated by immunoSEQ multiplex PCR, the TCRdb table keeps only in-frame clones and is missing some. The table records 100,000 or so clones, about nine tenths of them present only once. Material for sequencing was blood. These receptor sequences come from a young woman in good health.

The J gene is TRBJ1-1, the V gene TRBV5-1; D unresolved. Germline V gives CDR1 SGHRS, CDR2 YFSETQ. With 0 bases removed from V and 6 bases from J, the gap between germline ends came to 15 bases. This CDR3 contains 15 residues. The chain's CDR3 is CASSLEDPLWAEAFF. The DNA of the CDR3 is TGCGCCAGCAGCTTGGAGGACCCCCTCTGGGCTGAAGCTTTCTTT.

The V and J genes are TRBV19 and TRBJ1-1; unclear D gene. The V end was cut by 3 bases, the J end by 4 bases, with 15 bases between. The germline CDR1 and CDR2 sequences are LNHDA and SQIVND (reference sequence). The length of the CDR3 is 15 residues. The DNA for the CDR3 is TGTGCCAGTAGTATTTTTGGGTTTAAGGGCACTGAAGCTTTCTTT. Its translation: CASSIFGFKGTEAFF.

This clone was counted between two and nine times. This chain uses TRBV19 with TRBJ1-1, with no clear D. In germline, CDR1 is LNHDA, CDR2 SQIVND (reference sequence). The CDR3 is 16 amino acids. V was shortened by 3 bases and J by 10 bases, with 24 bases between the two germline ends. The CDR3 is CASSIRNSGPPPGAFF. The CDR3 coding sequence is TGTGCCAGTAGTATCCGAAATTCCGGGCCACCGCCGGGAGCTTTCTTT.